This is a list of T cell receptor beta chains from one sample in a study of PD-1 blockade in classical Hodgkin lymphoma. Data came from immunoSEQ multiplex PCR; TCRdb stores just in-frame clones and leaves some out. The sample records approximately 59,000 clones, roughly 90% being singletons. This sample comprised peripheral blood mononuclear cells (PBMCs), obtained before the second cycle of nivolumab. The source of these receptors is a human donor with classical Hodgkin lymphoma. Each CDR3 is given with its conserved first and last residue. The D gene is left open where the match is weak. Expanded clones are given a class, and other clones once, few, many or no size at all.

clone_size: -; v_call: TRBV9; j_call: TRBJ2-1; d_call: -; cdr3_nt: TGTGCCAGCACTCCAGCAGGGTGGAGCTCCTACAATGAGCAGTTCTTC; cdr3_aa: CASTPAGWSSYNEQFF
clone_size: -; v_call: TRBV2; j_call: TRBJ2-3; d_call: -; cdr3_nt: TGTGCCAGCAGTCCTAGCACAGATACGCAGTATTTT; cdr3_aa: CASSPSTDTQYF
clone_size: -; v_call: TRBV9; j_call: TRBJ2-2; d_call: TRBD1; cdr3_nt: TGTGCCAGCAGCCCGGGGACAGGGAGGGACGCCGGGGAGCTGTTTTTT; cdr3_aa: CASSPGTGRDAGELFF
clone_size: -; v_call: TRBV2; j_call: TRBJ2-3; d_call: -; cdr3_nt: TGTGCCAGCAGACCGGGGGCCATCACAGATACGCAGTATTTT; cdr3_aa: CASRPGAITDTQYF
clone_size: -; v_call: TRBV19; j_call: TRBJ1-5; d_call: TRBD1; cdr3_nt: TGTGCCAGTGAAAAGGGACAGGGGCGGTATAGCAATCAGCCCCAGCATTTT; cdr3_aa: CASEKGQGRYSNQPQHF
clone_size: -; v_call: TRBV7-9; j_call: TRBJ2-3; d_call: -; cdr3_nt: TGTGCCAGCAGCTTAGAAACCCATACGCAGTATTTT; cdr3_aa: CASSLETHTQYF
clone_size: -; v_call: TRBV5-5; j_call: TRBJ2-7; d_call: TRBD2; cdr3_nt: TGTGCCAGCAGCCAAGTTTCGGGACTAGCGGGTTACGAGCAGTACTTC; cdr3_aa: CASSQVSGLAGYEQYF
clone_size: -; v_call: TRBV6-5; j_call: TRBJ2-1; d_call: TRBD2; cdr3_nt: TGTGCCAGCAGTTACTACGGGACTAGCGGTTACAATGAGCAGTTCTTC; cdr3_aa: CASSYYGTSGYNEQFF
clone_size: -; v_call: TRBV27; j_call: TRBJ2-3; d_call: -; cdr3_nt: TGTGCCAGCAGTCCATCCCTACTCCTGCCCTCTAGCACAGATACGCAGTATTTT; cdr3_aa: CASSPSLLLPSSTDTQYF
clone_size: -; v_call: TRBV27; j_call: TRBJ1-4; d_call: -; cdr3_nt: TGTGCCAGCAGTTCCGTCTCCGCAATTGGGTCTGAAAAACTGTTTTTT; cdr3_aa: CASSSVSAIGSEKLFF
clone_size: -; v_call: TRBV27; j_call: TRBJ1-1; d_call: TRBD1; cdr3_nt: TGTGCCAGCAGTTTACCCTCGACAGGGGGTGCTGAAGCTTTCTTT; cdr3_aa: CASSLPSTGGAEAFF
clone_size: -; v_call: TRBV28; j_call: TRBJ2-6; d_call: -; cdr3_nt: TGTGCCAGCAGTTTAAGTCCGAGTAACTCTGGGGCCAACGTCCTGACTTTC; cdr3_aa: CASSLSPSNSGANVLTF
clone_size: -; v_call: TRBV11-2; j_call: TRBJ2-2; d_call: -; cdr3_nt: TGTGCCAGCCGTGGAGGTATTGACACCGGGGAGCTGTTTTTT; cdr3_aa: CASRGGIDTGELFF
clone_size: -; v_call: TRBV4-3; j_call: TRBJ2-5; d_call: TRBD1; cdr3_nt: TGCGCCAGCAGCCAAAGCTCCGCGGGACAGGTAGAGACCCAGTACTTC; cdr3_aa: CASSQSSAGQVETQYF
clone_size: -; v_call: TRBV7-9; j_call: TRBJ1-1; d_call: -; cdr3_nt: TGTGCCAGCAGCTTCGGGACCGTCGTTGAAGCTTTCTTT; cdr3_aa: CASSFGTVVEAFF
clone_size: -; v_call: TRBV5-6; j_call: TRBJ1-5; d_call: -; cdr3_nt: TGTGCCAGCAGCCTCCGGACGGCGGCAAGGCCCCAGCATTTT; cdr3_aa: CASSLRTAARPQHF
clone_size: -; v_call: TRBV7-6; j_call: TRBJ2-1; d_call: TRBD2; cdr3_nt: TGTGCCAGCAGCTTTTTAGCGGGAGTGGGCAATGAGCAGTTCTTC; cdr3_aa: CASSFLAGVGNEQFF
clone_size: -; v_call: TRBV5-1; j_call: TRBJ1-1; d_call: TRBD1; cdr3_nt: TGCGCCAGCAGCTTGCCTCGGACAGGGGGTGAAGCTTTCTTT; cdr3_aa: CASSLPRTGGEAFF
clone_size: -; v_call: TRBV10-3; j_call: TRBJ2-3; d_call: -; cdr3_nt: TGTGCCATCAGCGAGGACACCTACACAGATACGCAGTATTTT; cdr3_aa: CAISEDTYTDTQYF
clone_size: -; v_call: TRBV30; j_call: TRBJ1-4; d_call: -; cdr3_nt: TGTGCCTGCCCCACGCCGGACGGTAATGAAAAACTGTTTTTT; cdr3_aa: CACPTPDGNEKLFF
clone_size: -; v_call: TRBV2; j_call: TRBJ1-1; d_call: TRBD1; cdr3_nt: TGTGCCAGCAGTGACAGTTTCAGGGGGCGGACTGAAGCTTTCTTT; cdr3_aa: CASSDSFRGRTEAFF
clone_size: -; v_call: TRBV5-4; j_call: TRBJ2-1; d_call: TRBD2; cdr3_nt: TGTGCCAGCAGCCTAGCGGGGGGGCTCGGTGAGCAGTTCTTC; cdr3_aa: CASSLAGGLGEQFF
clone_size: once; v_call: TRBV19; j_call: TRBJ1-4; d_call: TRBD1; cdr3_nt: TGTGCCAGTAGTGGCCAAGGGACAGGGGGCGAAGACAGGGGTGAAAAACTGTTTTTT; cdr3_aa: CASSGQGTGGEDRGEKLFF
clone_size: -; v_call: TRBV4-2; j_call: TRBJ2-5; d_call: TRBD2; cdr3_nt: TGTGCCAGCAGCCAAGAATCGGAACTTCGGGGGGGTTGGGAGACCCAGTACTTC; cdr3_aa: CASSQESELRGGWETQYF
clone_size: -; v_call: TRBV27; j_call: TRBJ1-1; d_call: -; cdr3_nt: TGTGCCAGCAGTTTAATATGGTGGAAAACAGGAATGAACACTGAAGCTTTCTTT; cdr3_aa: CASSLIWWKTGMNTEAFF
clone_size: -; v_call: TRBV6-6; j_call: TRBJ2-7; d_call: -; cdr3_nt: TGTGCCAGCAGTTACCGGGAACATACCTACGAGCAGTACTTC; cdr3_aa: CASSYREHTYEQYF
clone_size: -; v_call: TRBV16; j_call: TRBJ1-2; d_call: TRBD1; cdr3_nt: TGTGCCAGCAGCCTTCACAGGGGCGGACCTCCCCGGGGCTACACCTTC; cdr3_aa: CASSLHRGGPPRGYTF
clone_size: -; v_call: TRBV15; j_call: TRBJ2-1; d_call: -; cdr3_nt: TGTGCCACCAGCAGAGATGAAGACGGGAGAGGCTACAATGAGCAGTTCTTC; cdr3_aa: CATSRDEDGRGYNEQFF
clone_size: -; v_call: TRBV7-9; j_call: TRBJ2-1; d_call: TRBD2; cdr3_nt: TGTGCCAGCAGCTTAGGGAAGACTAGCGGGAAGGATTACAATGAGCAGTTCTTC; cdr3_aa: CASSLGKTSGKDYNEQFF
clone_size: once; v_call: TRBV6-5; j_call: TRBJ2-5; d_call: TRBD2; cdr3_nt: TGTGCCAGCAGTCTTTCGACTAGCTCCATAGAGACCCAGTACTTC; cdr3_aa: CASSLSTSSIETQYF
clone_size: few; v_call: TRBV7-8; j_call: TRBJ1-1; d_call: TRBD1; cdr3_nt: TGTGCCAGCAGCCGACAGGGGGGGGTGAACACTGAAGCTTTCTTT; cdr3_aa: CASSRQGGVNTEAFF
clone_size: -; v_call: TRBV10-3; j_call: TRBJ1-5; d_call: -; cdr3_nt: TGTGCCATCAGTGAGTTGGCCGTAAGCCTTTATAGCAATCAGCCCCAGCATTTT; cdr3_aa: CAISELAVSLYSNQPQHF
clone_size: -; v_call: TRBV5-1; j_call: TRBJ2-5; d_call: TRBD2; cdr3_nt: TGCGCCAGCAGTTATACTAGCGCTGGGGGAGAGACCCAGTACTTC; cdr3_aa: CASSYTSAGGETQYF
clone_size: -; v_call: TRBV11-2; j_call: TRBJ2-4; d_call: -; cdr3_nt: TGTGCCAGCAGCTTGTGGGGGCCCCTCGCCAAAAACATTCAGTACTTC; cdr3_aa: CASSLWGPLAKNIQYF
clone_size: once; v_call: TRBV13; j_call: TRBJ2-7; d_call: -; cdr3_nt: TGTGCCAGCAGCTTAGATGGGTCCCCGAACTACGAGCAGTACTTC; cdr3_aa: CASSLDGSPNYEQYF
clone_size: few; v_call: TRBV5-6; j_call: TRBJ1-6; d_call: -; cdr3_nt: TGTGCCAGCCATCGGACCTCCTATAATTCACCCCTCCACTTT; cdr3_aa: CASHRTSYNSPLHF
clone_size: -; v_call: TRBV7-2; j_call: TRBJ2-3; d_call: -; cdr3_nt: TGTGCCAGCAGCTCAACAGGTAGCACAGATACGCAGTATTTT; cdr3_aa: CASSSTGSTDTQYF
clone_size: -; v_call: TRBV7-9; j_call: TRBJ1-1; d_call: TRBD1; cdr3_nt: TGTGCCAGCAGCTGGAAAGGGGGCGGAGGGGTCACTGAAGCTTTCTTT; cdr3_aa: CASSWKGGGGVTEAFF
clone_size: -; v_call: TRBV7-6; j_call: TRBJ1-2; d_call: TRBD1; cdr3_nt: TGTGCCAGCAGCTTGCGGACAGGGGGCTATGGCTACACCTTC; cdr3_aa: CASSLRTGGYGYTF
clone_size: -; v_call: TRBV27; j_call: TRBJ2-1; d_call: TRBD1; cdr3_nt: TGTGCCAGCAGGGTAGACAGGGCAAATGAGCAGTTCTTC; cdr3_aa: CASRVDRANEQFF
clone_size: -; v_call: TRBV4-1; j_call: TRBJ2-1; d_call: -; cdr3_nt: TGCGCCTCGGGGGATAACAATGAGCAGTTCTTC; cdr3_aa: CASGDNNEQFF
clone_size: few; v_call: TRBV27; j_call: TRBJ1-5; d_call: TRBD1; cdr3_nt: TGTGCCAGCAGCCCCGAGGGGGCAGGTTGGAATCAGCCCCAGCATTTT; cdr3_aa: CASSPEGAGWNQPQHF
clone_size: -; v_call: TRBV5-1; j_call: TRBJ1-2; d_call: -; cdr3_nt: TGCGCCAGCAGCCCCCGGACGGGAAACTATGGCTACACCTTC; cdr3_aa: CASSPRTGNYGYTF
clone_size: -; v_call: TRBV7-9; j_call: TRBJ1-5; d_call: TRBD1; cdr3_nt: TGTGCCAGCAGCTTAGGGGCCACAGGGGAGGATCAGCCCCAGCATTTT; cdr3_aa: CASSLGATGEDQPQHF
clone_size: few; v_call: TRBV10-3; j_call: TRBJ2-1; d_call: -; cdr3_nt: TGTGCCATCAGTGAGATGCGGGGCTCACTCTACAATGAGCAGTTCTTC; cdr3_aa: CAISEMRGSLYNEQFF
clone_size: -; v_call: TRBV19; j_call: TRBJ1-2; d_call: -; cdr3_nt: TGTGCCAGCCTGGCACCGGGACCAAACTATGGCTACACCTTC; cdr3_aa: CASLAPGPNYGYTF
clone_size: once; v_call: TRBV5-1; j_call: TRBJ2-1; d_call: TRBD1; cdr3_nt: TGCGCCAGCAGCTTGGGGTACAGGGGGCTAGACAATGAGCAGTTCTTC; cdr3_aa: CASSLGYRGLDNEQFF
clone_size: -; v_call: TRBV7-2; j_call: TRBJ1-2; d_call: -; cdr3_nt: TGTGCCAGCAGCTTAGATACCCCCCCTAACTATGGCTACACCTTC; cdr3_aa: CASSLDTPPNYGYTF
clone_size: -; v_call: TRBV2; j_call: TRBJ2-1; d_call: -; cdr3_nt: TGTGCCAGCACGGGACGGTTCCACAATGAGCAGTTCTTC; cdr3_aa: CASTGRFHNEQFF
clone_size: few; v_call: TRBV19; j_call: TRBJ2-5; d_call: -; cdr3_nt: TGTGCCAGTAGTTCAACGGTTTTAGAGACCCAGTACTTC; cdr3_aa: CASSSTVLETQYF
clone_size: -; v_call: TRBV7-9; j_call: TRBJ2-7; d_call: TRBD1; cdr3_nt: TGTGCCAGCAGCCACTACGCCGGGACAGGGGACTTCGACGAGCAGTACTTC; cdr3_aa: CASSHYAGTGDFDEQYF
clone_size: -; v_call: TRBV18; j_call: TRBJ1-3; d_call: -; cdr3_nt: TGTGCCAGCTCATCAGGGTCTAGAAACACCATATATTTT; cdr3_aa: CASSSGSRNTIYF
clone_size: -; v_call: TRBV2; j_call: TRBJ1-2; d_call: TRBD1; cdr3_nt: TGTGCCAGCAGCCTAGGGACAGGGGATTTTAACTATGGCTACACCTTC; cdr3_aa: CASSLGTGDFNYGYTF
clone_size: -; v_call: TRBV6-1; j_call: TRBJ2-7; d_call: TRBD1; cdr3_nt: TGTGCCAGCAGTGAAGGGAGGGGACAGGGGGCGCCCGGCGAGCAGTACTTC; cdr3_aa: CASSEGRGQGAPGEQYF
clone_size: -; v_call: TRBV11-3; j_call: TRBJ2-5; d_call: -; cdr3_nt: TGTGCCAGCAGCTTTACCGGGAAGGGAAAAGAGACCCAGTACTTC; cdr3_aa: CASSFTGKGKETQYF
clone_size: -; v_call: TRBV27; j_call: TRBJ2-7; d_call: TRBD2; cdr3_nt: TGTGCCAGCACTTGGACTAGCGGATCCTACGAGCAGTACTTC; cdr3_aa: CASTWTSGSYEQYF
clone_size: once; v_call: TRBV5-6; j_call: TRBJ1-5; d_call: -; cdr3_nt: TGTGCCAGCAGCGCCGGAAGGGTTAATCAGCCCCAGCATTTT; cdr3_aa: CASSAGRVNQPQHF
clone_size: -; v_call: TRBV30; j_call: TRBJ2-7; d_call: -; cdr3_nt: TGTGCCTGGAGTGTCGGAGGTACCTACGAGCAGTACTTC; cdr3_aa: CAWSVGGTYEQYF
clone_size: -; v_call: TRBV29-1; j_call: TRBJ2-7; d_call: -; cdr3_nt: TGCAGCGTTGACTTGGGGTACGAGCAGTACTTC; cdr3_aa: CSVDLGYEQYF
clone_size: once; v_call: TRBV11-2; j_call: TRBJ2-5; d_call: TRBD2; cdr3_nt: TGTGCCAGCAGCTTTGATCCGCCCAACGAGCGGGAGGGGGAGACCCAGTACTTC; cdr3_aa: CASSFDPPNEREGETQYF